The T cell receptor beta chain described here comes from a study of yellow fever vaccine responses in identical twins. General study results and limits: Twins' vaccine T cell response reportedly gave the appearance of partial convergence and partial personalization.

Deletions cut 0 bases from V and 4 bases from J, with 20 bases between. The V gene's germline CDR1 is SQVTM and CDR2 ANQGSEA. This CDR3 has 17 amino acids. About this clonotype: Its cognate antigen is unknown.

TCRdb fed the RT-PCR reads into MiXCR, producing one record per CDR3 protein. The repertoire holds 35,000 or so distinct CDR3 sequences, with about 61% as singletons. The sequence came from a young woman who received the yellow fever vaccine. The specimen comprised T cells from blood (PBMCs), unsorted or a sorted subset (not recorded which), sampled before or after yellow fever vaccination (not recorded which). The V call is TRBV29-1, the J call TRBJ2-3, with D possibly matching TRBD2 (5 bases). The CDR3 region has the DNA TGCAGCGTTGAAGACTTTTTACTCGGGATTGTCGCAGATACGCAGTATTTT. Its protein product is CSVEDFLLGIVADTQYF.